This paragraph covers one T cell receptor beta chain sequence. This specimen belongs to a study of blood T cell repertoires in COVID-19. On the study more broadly: Material from acute and convalescent COVID-19 was sourced from the United States, Italy and Spain. T cells, B-cell-depleted T cells, or PBMCs provided the cDNA or gDNA that served as material.

Patients at the Seattle site were enrolled during active infection and followed longitudinally. Germline-derived CDR1 and CDR2 are GTSNPN and SVGIG (reference sequence). The CDR3 consists of 14 residues. The V segment lost 5 bases and the J segment 1 base; nucleotides outside the gene matches: 2. Methods used by the authors: Amplifying reference gene primers gave estimates of nucleated cell counts. Clones were read by immunoSEQ multiplex PCR, and TCRdb kept only the in-frame ones, dropping some. V and J calls and clone size are copied from that table; D and trimming were computed from the DNA. This table has some 350,000 clones, 87% appearing once.

The V gene is TRBV30, the J gene TRBJ2-2; 9 nucleotides line up with TRBD2. Source material: peripheral blood. The clonotype comes from a woman aged 45-59 years with COVID-19, enrolled during active disease. Here the CDR3 reads CAWLAGWNTGELFF. CDR3 bases: TGTGCCTGGCTAGCGGGATGGAACACCGGGGAGCTGTTTTTT.